Included here is one T cell receptor beta chain sequence, with context. Antigen unknown. This sample was taken from a study of T-cell reconstitution after alpha-beta-depleted transplantation in children. Between the trimmed V and J ends, which lost 1 base and 4 bases, there was a span of 10 bases. CDR3 length equals 14 residues. Germline V lookup: CDR1 SGHAT, CDR2 FQNNGV. A library of TCRbeta sequences, prepared with unique molecular identifiers, was generated. TCRdb processed the PCR reads anew with MiXCR; each CDR3 protein has one entry. This table has 250,000 to 350,000 distinct CDR3 sequences, approximately 23% appearing once. Study-level results: Surviving recipient T cells and thymic progenitors accounted for the high day-60 TCRbeta diversity observed in some patients. Roughly two months post-transplant, alpha-beta T cells reportedly originated from several hundred graft clones that had expanded.

The receptor was isolated from a male patient between 10 and 17 years old who had a stem cell transplant for acute lymphoblastic leukemia, so the T cells may come from the graft donor. Sequencing was performed on PBMCs, mostly from graft donor cells, taken 180 days after TCRalphabeta/CD19-depleted stem cell transplant. This sequence joins TRBV11-2 and TRBJ2-5, with D unresolved. CDR3 bases: TGTGCCAGCAGCTTAGCTATCTCTCCAGAGACCCAGTACTTC. Its protein product is CASSLAISPETQYF.